This is a list of T cell receptor beta chains from one sample in a study of CD8+ T cells in alopecia areata. The data were produced by immunoSEQ multiplex PCR, yet TCRdb's version contains in-frame clones alone and is incomplete. The sample shows hundreds of thousands of clones, approximately 60% of them seen only once. The sequencing used CD4+ T cells sorted from blood, collected around week 53, from a patient treated with tofacitinib. The receptors shown here come from a human donor with alopecia areata. Each CDR3 is given with its conserved first and last residue. Each record gives: D gene, clone size, V gene, J gene, CDR3 DNA, CDR3 protein. A D gene is named only where the DNA matches it firmly. Clone size is given for some rows only: seen once, a few or many times, or a class if the clone is expanded.

-,-,TRBV19,TRBJ2-6,TGTGCCAGTAGTGGACAATTTAGCTCTGGGGCCAACGTCCTGACTTTC,CASSGQFSSGANVLTF
TRBD1,-,TRBV29-1,TRBJ1-2,TGCAGCGTTGAAGGGACAGGGGACTACTATGGCTACACCTTC,CSVEGTGDYYGYTF
TRBD2,few,TRBV7-2,TRBJ2-7,TGTGCCAGCAGCGTCAGCGGGGGGGCAAGGGAGCAGTACTTC,CASSVSGGAREQYF
TRBD2,-,TRBV27,TRBJ2-3,TGTGCCAGCAGTGCGCCGGGACTAGCGGGGGATACGCAGTATTTT,CASSAPGLAGDTQYF
-,-,TRBV27,TRBJ2-7,TGTGCCAGCAGTTTAAACCGGGGTTACGAGCAGTACTTC,CASSLNRGYEQYF
-,-,TRBV7-2,TRBJ1-1,TGTGCCAGCAGCTTACAAACAGTGAACACTGAAGCTTTCTTT,CASSLQTVNTEAFF
TRBD2,few,TRBV23-1,TRBJ2-3,TGCGCCAGCAGCCAGGGGACTAGCGGGGTTGGAGATACGCAGTATTTT,CASSQGTSGVGDTQYF
TRBD2,-,TRBV27,TRBJ2-5,TGTGCCAGCAAGGCTAGCGGGGCCTCGGAGACCCAGTACTTC,CASKASGASETQYF
TRBD1,-,TRBV7-9,TRBJ1-5,TGTGCCAGCAGCGCGGGACAGGGAAGTCAGCCCCAGCATTTT,CASSAGQGSQPQHF
-,-,TRBV15,TRBJ1-5,TGTGCCACCAGCAGCCCGTCGGATGGGAATCAGCCCCAGCATTTT,CATSSPSDGNQPQHF
TRBD1,-,TRBV29-1,TRBJ1-4,TGCAGCGTCGGACTCCGGGACAGGGGAGAAAAACTGTTTTTT,CSVGLRDRGEKLFF
TRBD1,-,TRBV5-1,TRBJ1-2,TGCGCCAGCAGCCCGGGACAGGGTGTGGATGGCTACACCTTC,CASSPGQGVDGYTF
-,-,TRBV5-1,TRBJ1-2,TGCGCCAGCAGCTTGGATGTGGGCCCCTACACCTTC,CASSLDVGPYTF
-,-,TRBV7-6,TRBJ1-5,TGTGCCAGCAGCTTATCCCCAAATCAGCCCCAGCATTTT,CASSLSPNQPQHF
TRBD1,-,TRBV5-1,TRBJ1-1,TGCGCCAGCAGCTTGGCCGGGACAGAGAACACTGAAGCTTTCTTT,CASSLAGTENTEAFF
-,-,TRBV6-1,TRBJ2-5,TGTGCCAGCAGTGATTTCGGAGAGACCCAGTACTTC,CASSDFGETQYF
-,-,TRBV19,TRBJ2-1,TGTGCCAGTAGTATAGGGGACCGTAGCTCCTACAATGAGCAGTTCTTC,CASSIGDRSSYNEQFF
TRBD1,-,TRBV30,TRBJ1-1,TGTGCCTGGAGTGGACAGGGACTCGGCACTGAAGCTTTCTTT,CAWSGQGLGTEAFF
-,-,TRBV5-1,TRBJ1-1,TGCGCCAGCAGCCTCAGGGGAAACACTGAAGCTTTCTTT,CASSLRGNTEAFF
-,-,TRBV29-1,TRBJ2-3,TGCAGCGTTGGAGGCTTGGGCGGGGGCACAGATACGCAGTATTTT,CSVGGLGGGTDTQYF
-,-,TRBV9,TRBJ2-5,TGTGCCAGCAGCCCACACGGACTGCCATCGTACCAAGAGACCCAGTACTTC,CASSPHGLPSYQETQYF
-,-,TRBV2,TRBJ2-6,TGTGCCAGCAGCAGGGAGTCTGGGGCCAACGTCCTGACTTTC,CASSRESGANVLTF
TRBD1,few,TRBV7-8,TRBJ2-2,TGTGCCAGCAGCATCCCGACAGGGGGCACCGGGGAGCTGTTTTTT,CASSIPTGGTGELFF
-,-,TRBV15,TRBJ2-1,TGTGCCACCAGCAGAGATCTTCAAGGGTCCTACAATGAGCAGTTCTTC,CATSRDLQGSYNEQFF
-,few,TRBV29-1,TRBJ1-4,TGCAGCGCGGGGACACAGAATGAAAAACTGTTTTTT,CSAGTQNEKLFF
TRBD1,few,TRBV2,TRBJ2-7,TGTGCCAGCTCGAGGACAGGGGAATACGAGCAGTACTTC,CASSRTGEYEQYF